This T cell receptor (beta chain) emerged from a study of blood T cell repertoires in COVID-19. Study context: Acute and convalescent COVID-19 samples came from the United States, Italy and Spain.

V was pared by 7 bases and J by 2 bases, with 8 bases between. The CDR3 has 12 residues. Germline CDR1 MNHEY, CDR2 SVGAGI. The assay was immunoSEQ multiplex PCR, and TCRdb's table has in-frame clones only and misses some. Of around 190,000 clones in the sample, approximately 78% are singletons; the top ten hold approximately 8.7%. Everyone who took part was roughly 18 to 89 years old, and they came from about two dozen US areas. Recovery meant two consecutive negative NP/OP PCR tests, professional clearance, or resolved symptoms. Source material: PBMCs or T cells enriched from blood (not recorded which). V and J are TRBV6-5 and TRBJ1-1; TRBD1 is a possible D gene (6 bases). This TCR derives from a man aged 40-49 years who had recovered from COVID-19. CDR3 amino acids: CASKQGNTEAFF. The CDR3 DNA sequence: TGTGCCAGCAAACAGGGAAACACTGAAGCTTTCTTT.